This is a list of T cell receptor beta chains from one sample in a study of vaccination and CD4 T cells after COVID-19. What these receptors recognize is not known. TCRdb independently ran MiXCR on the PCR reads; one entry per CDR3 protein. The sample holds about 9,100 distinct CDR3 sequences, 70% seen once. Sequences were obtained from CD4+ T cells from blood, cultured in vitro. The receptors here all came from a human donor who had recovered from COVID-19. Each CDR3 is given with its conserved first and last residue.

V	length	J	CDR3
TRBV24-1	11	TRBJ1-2	CATSDHYGYTF
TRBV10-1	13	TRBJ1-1	CASSGRVNTEAFF
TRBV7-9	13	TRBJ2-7	CASSPAGGNEQYF
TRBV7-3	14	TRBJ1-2	CASSPRGGWDGYAF
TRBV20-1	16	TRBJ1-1	CSAHNPTRGYNTEAFF
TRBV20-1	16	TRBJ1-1	CSARGWGQGVGTEAFF
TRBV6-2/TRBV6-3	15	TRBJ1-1	CASSRHRDRNTEAFF
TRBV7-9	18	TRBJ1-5	CASSYQGQIINSNQPQHF
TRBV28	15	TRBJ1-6	CASREGTGANSPLHF
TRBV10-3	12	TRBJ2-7	CAISSLFYEQYF